The clone carrying this TCR beta chain has just one count. The data stem from a study of blood T cell repertoires in COVID-19. Study context: The United States, Italy and Spain supplied acute and convalescent COVID-19 samples. In each case, the material was cDNA or gDNA derived from T cells, B-cell-depleted T cells, or PBMCs.

In the source study's methods: How many nucleated cells were present was estimated from reference gene primer amplification. Some clones are missing from TCRdb's copy, which holds only in-frame ones; the method was immunoSEQ multiplex PCR. The V and J calls and clone size were taken over from that table, and D and trimming were inferred from the DNA. The sample includes about 250,000 clones, roughly 90% seen only once; the top ten take approximately 0.85%. There are 12 residues in the CDR3. Trimming shortened V by 4 bases and J by 13 bases, and 16 bases separated the two germline ends. The chain links TRBV12-3 or TRBV12-4 to TRBJ1-1; no clear D gene. Sequencing was done on a sample of peripheral blood. The sequence derives from a woman aged 40-49 years who had recovered from COVID-19. CDR3 in DNA: TGTGCCAGCAGTTCCAGACACAGCCGGGGTTTCTTT. Protein: CASSSRHSRGFF.